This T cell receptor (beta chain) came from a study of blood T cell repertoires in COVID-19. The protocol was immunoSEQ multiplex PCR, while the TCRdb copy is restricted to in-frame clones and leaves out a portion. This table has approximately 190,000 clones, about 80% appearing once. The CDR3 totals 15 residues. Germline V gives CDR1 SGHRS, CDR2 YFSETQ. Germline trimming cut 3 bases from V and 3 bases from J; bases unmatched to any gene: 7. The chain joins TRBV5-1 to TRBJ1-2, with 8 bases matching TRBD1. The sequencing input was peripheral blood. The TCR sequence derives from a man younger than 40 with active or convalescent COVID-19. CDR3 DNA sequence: TGCGCCAGCAGCTGGACCGGACAGGGCCACTATGGCTACACCTTC. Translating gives CASSWTGQGHYGYTF.